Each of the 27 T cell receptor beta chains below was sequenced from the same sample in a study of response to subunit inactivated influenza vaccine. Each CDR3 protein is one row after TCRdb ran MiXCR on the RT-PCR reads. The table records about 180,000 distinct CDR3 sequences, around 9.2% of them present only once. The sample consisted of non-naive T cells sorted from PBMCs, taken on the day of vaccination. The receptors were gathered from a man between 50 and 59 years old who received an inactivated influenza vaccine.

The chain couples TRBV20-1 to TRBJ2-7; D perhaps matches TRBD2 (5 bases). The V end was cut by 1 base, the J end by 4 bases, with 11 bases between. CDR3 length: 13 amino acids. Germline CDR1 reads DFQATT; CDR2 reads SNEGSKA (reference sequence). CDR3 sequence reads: CSARVGVGYEQYF. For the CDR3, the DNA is TGCAGTGCTAGAGTCGGGGTAGGGTACGAGCAGTACTTC.

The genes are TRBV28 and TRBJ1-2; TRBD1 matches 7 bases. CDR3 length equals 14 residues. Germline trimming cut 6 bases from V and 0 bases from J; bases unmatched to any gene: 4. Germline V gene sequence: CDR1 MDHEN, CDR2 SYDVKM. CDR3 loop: CASRNTGANYGYTF. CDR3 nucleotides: TGTGCCAGCAGGAATACAGGGGCTAACTATGGCTACACCTTC.

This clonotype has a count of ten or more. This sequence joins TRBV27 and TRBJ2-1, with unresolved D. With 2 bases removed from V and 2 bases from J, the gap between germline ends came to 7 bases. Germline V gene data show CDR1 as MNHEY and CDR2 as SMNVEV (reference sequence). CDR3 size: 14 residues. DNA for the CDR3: TGTGCCAGCAGTTTACTAGGTCCCTACAATGAGCAGTTCTTC. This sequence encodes CASSLLGPYNEQFF.

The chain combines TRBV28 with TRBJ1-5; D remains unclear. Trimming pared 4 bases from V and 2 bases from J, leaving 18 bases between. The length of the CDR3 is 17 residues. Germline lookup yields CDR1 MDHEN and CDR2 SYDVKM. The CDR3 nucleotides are TGTGCCAGCAGTTATCTCCTCGAATCTGGAGGCAATCAGCCCCAGCATTTT. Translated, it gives CASSYLLESGGNQPQHF.

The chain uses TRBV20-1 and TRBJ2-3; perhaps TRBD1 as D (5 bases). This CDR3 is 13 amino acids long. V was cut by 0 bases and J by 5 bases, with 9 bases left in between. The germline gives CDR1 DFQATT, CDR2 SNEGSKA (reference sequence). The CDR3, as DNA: TGCAGTGCTAGAGAAGGCAGGGAAGATACGCAGTATTTT. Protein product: CSAREGREDTQYF.

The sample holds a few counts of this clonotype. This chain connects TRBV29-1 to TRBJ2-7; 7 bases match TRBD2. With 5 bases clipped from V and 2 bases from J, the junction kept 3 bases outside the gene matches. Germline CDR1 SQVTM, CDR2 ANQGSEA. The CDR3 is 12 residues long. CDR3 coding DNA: TGCAGCGTTTTTGGACTAGCCTACGAGCAGTACTTC. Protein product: CSVFGLAYEQYF.

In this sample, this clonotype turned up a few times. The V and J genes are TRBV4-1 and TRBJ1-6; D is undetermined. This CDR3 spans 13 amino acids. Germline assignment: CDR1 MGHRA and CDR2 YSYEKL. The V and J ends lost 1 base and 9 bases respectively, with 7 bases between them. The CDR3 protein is CASSQALGSPLHF. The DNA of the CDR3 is TGCGCCAGCAGCCAAGCCCTGGGTTCACCCCTCCACTTT.

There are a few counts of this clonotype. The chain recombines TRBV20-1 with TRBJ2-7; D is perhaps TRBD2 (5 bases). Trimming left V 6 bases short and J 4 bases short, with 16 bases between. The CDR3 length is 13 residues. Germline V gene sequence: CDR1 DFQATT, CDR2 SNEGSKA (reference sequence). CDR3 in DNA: TGCAGTGCGAGGACGGTTGAGGGATACGAGCAGTACTTC. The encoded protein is CSARTVEGYEQYF.

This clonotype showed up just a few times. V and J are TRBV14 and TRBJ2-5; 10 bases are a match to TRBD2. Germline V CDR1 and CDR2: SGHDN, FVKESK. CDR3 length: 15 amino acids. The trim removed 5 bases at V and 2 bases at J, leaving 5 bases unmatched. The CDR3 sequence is CASSISGRVQETQYF. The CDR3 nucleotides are TGTGCCAGCAGCATCAGCGGGAGGGTTCAAGAGACCCAGTACTTC.

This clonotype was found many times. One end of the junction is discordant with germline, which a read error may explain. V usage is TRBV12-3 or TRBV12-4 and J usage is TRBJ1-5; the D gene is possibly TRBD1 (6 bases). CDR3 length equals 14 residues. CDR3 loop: CASSLGGGNQPQHF. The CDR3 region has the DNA TGTGCCAGCAGCTTAGGGGGGGGGAATCAGCCCCAGCATTTT.

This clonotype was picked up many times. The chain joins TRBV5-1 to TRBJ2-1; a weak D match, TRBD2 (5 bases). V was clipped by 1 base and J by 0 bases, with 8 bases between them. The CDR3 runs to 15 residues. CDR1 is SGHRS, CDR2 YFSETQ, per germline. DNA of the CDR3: TGCGCCAGCAGCTTGATCGGGGACTCCTACAATGAGCAGTTCTTC. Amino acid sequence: CASSLIGDSYNEQFF. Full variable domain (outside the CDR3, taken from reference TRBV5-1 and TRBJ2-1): KAGVTQTPRYLIKTRGQQVTLSCSPISGHRSVSWYQQTPGQGLQFLFEYFSETQRNKGNFPGRFSGRQFSNSRSEMNVSTLELGDSALYLCASSLIGDSYNEQFFGPGTRLTVL.

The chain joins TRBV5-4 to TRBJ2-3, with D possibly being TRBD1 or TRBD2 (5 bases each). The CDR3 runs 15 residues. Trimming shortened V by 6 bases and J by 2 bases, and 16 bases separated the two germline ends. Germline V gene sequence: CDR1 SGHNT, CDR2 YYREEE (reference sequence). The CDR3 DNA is TGTGCCAGCAACCCAGGGACCCTGTCCACAGATACGCAGTATTTT. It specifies CASNPGTLSTDTQYF. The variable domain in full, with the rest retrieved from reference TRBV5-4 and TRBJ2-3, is ETGVTQSPTHLIKTRGQQVTLRCSSQSGHNTVSWYQQALGQGPQFIFQYYREEENGRGNFPPRFSGLQFPNYSSELNVNALELDDSALYLCASNPGTLSTDTQYFGPGTRLTVL.

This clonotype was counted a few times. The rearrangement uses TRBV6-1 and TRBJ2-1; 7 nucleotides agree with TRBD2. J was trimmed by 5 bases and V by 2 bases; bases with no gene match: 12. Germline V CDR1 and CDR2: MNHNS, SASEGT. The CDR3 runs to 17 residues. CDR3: CASSEFGGSHYNNEQFF. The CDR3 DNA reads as TGTGCCAGCAGTGAATTTGGCGGGAGCCACTACAACAATGAGCAGTTCTTC.

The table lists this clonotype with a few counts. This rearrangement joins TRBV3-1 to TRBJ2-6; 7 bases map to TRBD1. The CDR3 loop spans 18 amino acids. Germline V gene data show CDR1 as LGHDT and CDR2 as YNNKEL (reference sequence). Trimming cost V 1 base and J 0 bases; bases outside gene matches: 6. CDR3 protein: CASSQATGTLSGANVLTF. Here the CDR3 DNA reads TGTGCCAGCAGCCAAGCGACAGGGACCCTCTCTGGGGCCAACGTCCTGACTTTC.

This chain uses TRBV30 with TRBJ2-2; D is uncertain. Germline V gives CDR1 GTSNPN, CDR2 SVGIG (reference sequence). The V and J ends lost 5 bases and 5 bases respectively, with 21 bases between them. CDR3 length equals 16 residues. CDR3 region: CAWVSLLTAGTGELFF. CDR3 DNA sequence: TGTGCCTGGGTATCCCTTTTGACGGCTGGGACCGGGGAGCTGTTTTTT.

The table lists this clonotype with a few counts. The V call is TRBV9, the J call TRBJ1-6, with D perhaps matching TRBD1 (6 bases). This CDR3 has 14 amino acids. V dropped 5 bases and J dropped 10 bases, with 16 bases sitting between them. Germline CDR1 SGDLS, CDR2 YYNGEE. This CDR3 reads CASRGAGDGSPLHF. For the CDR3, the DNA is TGTGCCAGCAGGGGGGCCGGGGATGGGTCACCCCTCCACTTT.

CDR3: CAWRVGANTGELFF. The CDR3 DNA reads TGTGCCTGGAGGGTGGGGGCGAACACCGGGGAGCTGTTTTTT. The rearrangement links TRBV30 to TRBJ2-2, with D perhaps TRBD1 or TRBD2 (5 bases each). The CDR3 has 14 amino acids. Germline CDR1 GTSNPN, CDR2 SVGIG (reference sequence). V was cut by 3 bases and J by 0 bases, with 8 bases left in between.

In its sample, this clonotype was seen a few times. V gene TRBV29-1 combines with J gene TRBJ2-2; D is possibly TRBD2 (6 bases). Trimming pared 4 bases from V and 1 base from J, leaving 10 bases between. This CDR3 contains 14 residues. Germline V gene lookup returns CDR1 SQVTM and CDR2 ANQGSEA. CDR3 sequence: CSVGGGRNTGELFF. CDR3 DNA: TGCAGCGTTGGGGGAGGTCGGAACACCGGGGAGCTGTTTTTT.

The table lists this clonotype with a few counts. The CDR3: CSARDLGTGRNEQFF. The DNA for the CDR3 is TGCAGTGCTAGAGATTTGGGGACAGGGAGAAATGAGCAGTTCTTC. The V and J genes are TRBV20-1 and TRBJ2-1; 9 bases align to TRBD1. The germline V gene encodes CDR1 DFQATT and CDR2 SNEGSKA (reference sequence). The CDR3 runs 15 residues. Germline trimming cut 0 bases from V and 7 bases from J; bases unmatched to any gene: 7.

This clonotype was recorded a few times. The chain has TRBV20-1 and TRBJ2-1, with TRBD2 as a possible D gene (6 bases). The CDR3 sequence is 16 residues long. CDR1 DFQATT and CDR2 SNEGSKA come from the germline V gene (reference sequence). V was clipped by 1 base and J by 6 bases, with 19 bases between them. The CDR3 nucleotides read TGCAGTGCTAGAGGTTCGGGAGCCCTCCTAAGCAATGAGCAGTTCTTC. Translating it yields CSARGSGALLSNEQFF.

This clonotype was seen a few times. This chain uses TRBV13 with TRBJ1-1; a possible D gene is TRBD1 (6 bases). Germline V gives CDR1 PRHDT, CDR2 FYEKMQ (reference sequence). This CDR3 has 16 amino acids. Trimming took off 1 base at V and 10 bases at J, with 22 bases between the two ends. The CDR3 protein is CASSLEGSGVSFGAFF. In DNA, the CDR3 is TGTGCCAGCAGCTTAGAGGGATCAGGGGTATCGTTTGGAGCTTTCTTT.

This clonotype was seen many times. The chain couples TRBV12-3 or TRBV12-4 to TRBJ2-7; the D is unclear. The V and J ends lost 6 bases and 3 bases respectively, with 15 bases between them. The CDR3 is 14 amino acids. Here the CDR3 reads CASRGRGQGYEQYF. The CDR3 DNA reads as TGTGCCAGCAGAGGTCGTGGGCAAGGCTACGAGCAGTACTTC.

The CDR3 loop is CASSIGTLLRDEQFF. CDR3 in DNA: TGTGCCAGCAGCATTGGGACTCTTTTACGGGATGAGCAGTTCTTC. The genes are TRBV5-4 and TRBJ2-1; tentatively, D is TRBD2 (6 bases). The CDR3 is 15 amino acids. The germline V and J ends were trimmed by 4 bases and 8 bases, with 19 bases remaining between them. Germline-derived CDR1 and CDR2 are SGHNT and YYREEE (reference sequence).

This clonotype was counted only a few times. The CDR3 loop is CSASMTGTPYYEQYF. The CDR3 nucleotides are TGCAGTGCTAGTATGACCGGGACTCCCTACTACGAGCAGTACTTC. The chain couples TRBV20-1 to TRBJ2-7; D might be TRBD2 (6 bases). The V and J ends lost 3 bases and 3 bases respectively, with 18 bases between them. The CDR3 has 15 amino acids. Germline V gene sequence: CDR1 DFQATT, CDR2 SNEGSKA (reference sequence).

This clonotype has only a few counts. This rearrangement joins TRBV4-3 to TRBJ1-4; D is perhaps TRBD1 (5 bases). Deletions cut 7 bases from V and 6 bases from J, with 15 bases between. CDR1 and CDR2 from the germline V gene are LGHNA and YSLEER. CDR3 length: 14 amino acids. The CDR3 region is CASTITGTDEKLFF. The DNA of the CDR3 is TGCGCCAGCACGATCACAGGAACGGATGAAAAACTGTTTTTT.

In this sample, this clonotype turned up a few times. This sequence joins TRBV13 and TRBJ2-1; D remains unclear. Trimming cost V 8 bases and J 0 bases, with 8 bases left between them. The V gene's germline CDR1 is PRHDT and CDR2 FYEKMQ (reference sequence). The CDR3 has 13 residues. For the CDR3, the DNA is TGTGCCAGCCGTGTATACTCCTACAATGAGCAGTTCTTC. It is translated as CASRVYSYNEQFF.

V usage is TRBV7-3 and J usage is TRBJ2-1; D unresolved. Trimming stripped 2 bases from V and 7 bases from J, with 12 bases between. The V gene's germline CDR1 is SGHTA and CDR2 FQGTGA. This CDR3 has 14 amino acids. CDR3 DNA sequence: TGTGCCAGCAGCTTACTCGGGCCAGGTAATGAGCAGTTCTTC. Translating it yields CASSLLGPGNEQFF.